These 14 T cell receptor beta chains came from one sample sequenced in a study of graft-versus-host responses after intestinal transplantation. Clones were read by immunoSEQ multiplex PCR, and TCRdb kept only the in-frame ones, dropping some. The sample shows about 16,000 clones, about 90% of them seen only once. The input for sequencing was PBMCs, taken approximately 16 weeks after intestinal transplant. The receptor set was obtained from a human patient who received an intestinal transplant, so some T cells may come from the graft donor.

The V gene is TRBV4-3, the J gene TRBJ2-6; no reliable D call. Germline V lookup: CDR1 LGHNA, CDR2 YSLEER. There are 19 residues in the CDR3. Trimming shortened V by 5 bases and J by 5 bases, and 25 bases separated the two germline ends. For the CDR3, the DNA is TGCGCCAGCAGCAAATTCCAAGGACGTCACAAAAGTCGGGCCAACGTCCTGACTTTC. As protein: CASSKFQGRHKSRANVLTF.

The V call is TRBV27, the J call TRBJ1-2; D is perhaps TRBD1 (5 bases). Germline CDR1 reads MNHEY; CDR2 reads SMNVEV (reference sequence). V lost 3 bases and J 2 bases, leaving 13 bases between the germline ends. CDR3 length equals 15 residues. CDR3 sequence (DNA): TGTGCCAGCAGTTTTCGGCAAGAGGGGAACTATGGCTACACCTTC. Translating gives CASSFRQEGNYGYTF.

CDR3 protein: CASSLGYGYTF. The CDR3 nucleotides are TGCGCCAGCAGCTTGGGGTATGGCTACACCTTC. This chain links TRBV5-1 with TRBJ1-2; D remains ambiguous. Per the germline V gene, CDR1 is SGHRS and CDR2 is YFSETQ. Trimming pared 0 bases from V and 5 bases from J, leaving 2 bases between. CDR3 length equals 11 residues.

This chain links TRBV16 with TRBJ2-7; D perhaps matches TRBD2 (6 bases). The CDR3 totals 16 residues. V lost 1 base and J 0 bases, leaving 13 bases between the germline ends. In germline, CDR1 is KGHSY, CDR2 FQNENV. The CDR3, as DNA: TGTGCCAGCAGCCAATTGGAGGGGCATAGCTCCTACGAGCAGTACTTC. This encodes CASSQLEGHSSYEQYF.

This chain connects TRBV6-5 to TRBJ2-7; 10 positions match TRBD1. V was pared by 0 bases and J by 3 bases, with 2 bases of the junction left unmatched. This CDR3 is built from 15 residues. Germline-derived CDR1 and CDR2 are MNHEY and SVGAGI. The CDR3 DNA is TGTGCCAGCAGTTACTCCGGGACAGGGGTCTACGAGCAGTACTTC. It codes for CASSYSGTGVYEQYF.

This chain joins TRBV9 and TRBJ2-3, with 10 positions matching TRBD2. Germline trimming cut 0 bases from V and 5 bases from J; bases unmatched to any gene: 6. The CDR3 is 16 residues long. Germline-derived CDR1 and CDR2 are SGDLS and YYNGEE. The CDR3 nucleotides read TGTGCCAGCAGCGTAGAGGGAGCGGGAGGGATAGATACGCAGTATTTT. Encoded protein: CASSVEGAGGIDTQYF.

The chain combines TRBV28 with TRBJ2-3; TRBD2 is a possible D gene (6 bases). The CDR3 sequence is 15 residues long. Germline loops: CDR1 MDHEN, CDR2 SYDVKM. Trimming cost V 2 bases and J 2 bases, with 11 bases left between them. CDR3 nucleotides: TGTGCCAGCAGTTTACTACTAGCAGCCACAGATACGCAGTATTTT. It specifies CASSLLLAATDTQYF.

V is TRBV9 and J is TRBJ2-3, with 7 positions matching TRBD2. The CDR3 has 16 amino acids. V trimming: 2 bases; J trimming: 1 base; junction bases outside the gene matches: 7. Looked up from germline, CDR1 is SGDLS and CDR2 is YYNGEE. The CDR3: CASSVSAGFRTDTQYF. The CDR3 nucleotides are TGTGCCAGCAGCGTTTCAGCGGGATTCCGCACAGATACGCAGTATTTT.

This chain uses TRBV5-4 with TRBJ2-2; tentative D call: TRBD2 (5 bases). The V and J ends lost 3 bases and 4 bases respectively, with 16 bases between them. CDR1 and CDR2 (germline): SGHNT, YYREEE (reference sequence). The length of the CDR3 is 16 residues. The CDR3 region is CASSWSREAVTGELFF. The CDR3 DNA follows: TGTGCCAGCAGCTGGTCCCGGGAAGCGGTCACCGGGGAGCTGTTTTTT.

V usage is TRBV15 and J usage is TRBJ1-6; TRBD1 might be the D (5 bases). From germline, CDR1 is LNHNV and CDR2 YYDKDF (reference sequence). The CDR3 is 19 amino acids. V shed 0 bases and J shed 0 bases, with 15 bases lying between them. CDR3 DNA: TGTGCCACCAGCAGAGATTGGAGGGGATCGAGCTCCTATAATTCACCCCTCCACTTT. Translated, it gives CATSRDWRGSSSYNSPLHF.

J is TRBJ1-6 and V is TRBV7-9; possible D gene TRBD1, 6 bases. CDR1 is SEHNR and CDR2 is FQNEAQ in the germline V gene (reference sequence). The CDR3 consists of 15 residues. The ends were cut back, 5 bases at V and 1 base at J, with 9 bases in the middle. This CDR3 reads CASSHRESYNSPLHF. CDR3 in DNA: TGTGCCAGCAGCCACAGGGAGTCCTATAATTCACCCCTCCACTTT.

The rearrangement joins TRBV13 to TRBJ2-7, with TRBD1 matching 8 bases. From germline, CDR1 is PRHDT and CDR2 FYEKMQ (reference sequence). The CDR3 extends over 15 amino acids. The ends lost 4 bases at V and 5 bases at J; junction bases unmatched: 10. The CDR3 reads CASSSPTGTGHEQYF. The CDR3 DNA reads as TGTGCCAGCAGCTCACCGACAGGGACAGGACACGAGCAGTACTTC.

The chain has TRBV14 and TRBJ2-7; TRBD1 aligns across 7 bases. CDR3 length: 17 amino acids. Germline-derived CDR1 and CDR2 are SGHDN and FVKESK. V shed 0 bases, J shed 4 bases, and the junction held 12 bases outside the gene matches. In DNA form, the CDR3 reads TGTGCCAGCAGCCAAGATTGGTATTGGACAGGAAAATACGAGCAGTACTTC. Its translation is CASSQDWYWTGKYEQYF.

In regard to this clone: This sample includes further DNA sequences coding for the same CDR3. The chain recombines TRBV29-1 with TRBJ1-1; 7 bases fit TRBD1. Germline V lookup: CDR1 SQVTM, CDR2 ANQGSEA. CDR3 size: 13 residues. J gave up 8 bases and V 6 bases, and 12 bases lay outside the gene matches. The CDR3 loop is CSVVKDRVSEAFF. DNA for the CDR3: TGCAGCGTCGTCAAAGACAGGGTATCCGAAGCTTTCTTT.